This TCR beta chain is from a study of CD8 T cells in ankylosing spondylitis. Study conclusions and caveats: Relatively scarce in peripheral blood, disease-linked clones were CD8+. A number of the motif variants had already been described in reactive arthritis synovial fluid and blood. Disease-linked clones reportedly showed significant enrichment in matched ankylosing spondylitis synovial fluid.

5'-RACE, quantitative and with molecular barcodes, yielded the TCR beta libraries. Using its own MiXCR run on the 5' RACE reads, TCRdb lists one record per CDR3 protein. The sample lists roughly 180,000 distinct CDR3 sequences; around 13% were seen once. This clonotype was picked up many times. Its antigen is not identified. This TCR was recovered from a male donor with ankylosing spondylitis or in good health (not recorded which). The sequenced sample consisted of blood, either unsorted or a sorted T cell fraction (not recorded which).

CDR3 loop: CASSLRPDGYTF. Here the CDR3 DNA reads TGTGCCAGCTCCCTACGGCCCGATGGCTACACCTTC. V and J are TRBV12-3 or TRBV12-4 and TRBJ1-2; no clear D. The CDR3 consists of 12 residues. Trimming removed 8 bases from V and 6 bases from J, with 13 bases in between.